This T cell receptor (beta chain) was recorded in a study of OX40 agonist ivuxolimab in advanced cancers. The germline V and J ends were trimmed by 5 bases and 0 bases, with 15 bases remaining between them. The CDR3 is 16 amino acids. Germline V lookup: CDR1 SGHRS, CDR2 YFSETQ. Measured with immunoSEQ multiplex PCR; TCRdb has only the in-frame clones, and not every one. The table records about 20,000 clones, 70% to 90% of them present only once. This sample comprised CD4+ or CD8+ T cells sorted from blood, obtained in a trial of the OX40 agonist ivuxolimab. This chain links TRBV5-1 with TRBJ2-1; perhaps TRBD1 as D (5 bases). This clonotype originated in an adult with an advanced solid tumor such as melanoma, head and neck, liver or kidney cancer. The CDR3 coding sequence is TGCGCCAGCAGTAGGGGCGACGGACGCTCCTACAATGAGCAGTTCTTC. It codes for CASSRGDGRSYNEQFF. The variable domain in full, with the rest retrieved from reference TRBV5-1 and TRBJ2-1, is KAGVTQTPRYLIKTRGQQVTLSCSPISGHRSVSWYQQTPGQGLQFLFEYFSETQRNKGNFPGRFSGRQFSNSRSEMNVSTLELGDSALYLCASSRGDGRSYNEQFFGPGTRLTVL.